The 11 T cell receptor beta chains given below trace back to one sample, sequenced in a study of blood T cell repertoires in COVID-19 (dated by TCRdb to 2020 to 2022). The library was obtained by the immunoSEQ multiplex PCR assay. TCRdb carries this immuneACCESS record with in-frame sequences only. Its versions omit some clonotypes, under half of them owing to an unresolved V gene in the studies checked, with the rest unexplained. The sample table lists 130,000 to 150,000 clones, roughly 76% of them with a count of one. The leading ten clones occupy roughly 8% of the sample. The sample taken for sequencing was peripheral blood. These TCRs come from a human donor with acute or convalescent COVID-19. The donor label of this sample is uncertain.

The chain uses TRBV6-5 and TRBJ1-2; D unresolved. The CDR3 is 12 amino acids. CDR1 MNHEY and CDR2 SVGAGI come from the germline V gene. Trimming stripped 7 bases from V and 4 bases from J, with 10 bases between. The CDR3 reads CASTGDIYGYTF. The CDR3 region has the DNA TGTGCCAGCACCGGGGATATCTATGGCTACACCTTC.

This clone was recorded a few times. This chain connects TRBV6-6 to TRBJ1-5, with 12 bases matching TRBD1. V was pared by 5 bases and J by 2 bases, with 13 bases of the junction left unmatched. Germline values: CDR1 MNHNY, CDR2 SVGAGI (reference sequence). The CDR3 totals 19 residues. The CDR3 DNA sequence: TGTGCCAGCAGTCTTACACCCGGGACAGGGGGCTTGGGCAATCAGCCCCAGCATTTT. Amino acid sequence: CASSLTPGTGGLGNQPQHF.

The CDR3 spells CASSRSPTNEKLFF. In nucleotides, the CDR3 is TGTGCCAGCAGTCGGTCCCCAACTAATGAAAAACTGTTTTTT. V usage is TRBV6-5 and J usage is TRBJ1-4; D uncertain. Between the trimmed V and J ends, which lost 5 bases and 0 bases, there was a span of 7 bases. CDR3 length: 14 amino acids. The germline gives CDR1 MNHEY, CDR2 SVGAGI.

The J gene is TRBJ1-6, the V gene TRBV6-2 or TRBV6-3; D gene uncertain. The CDR3 loop spans 17 amino acids. Germline CDR1 is MNHEY and CDR2 is SVGEGT. V lost 4 bases and J lost 6, with 19 bases in between. The CDR3 loop is CASSWGAATGVNSPLHF. CDR3 DNA sequence: TGTGCCAGCAGTTGGGGAGCCGCCACCGGGGTTAATTCACCCCTCCACTTT.

This clone was counted once. The CDR3 DNA sequence: TGTGCCAGCAGTGTACAGGGCAGGGATCCCAATGAGCAGTTCTTC. It encodes CASSVQGRDPNEQFF. The chain combines TRBV2 with TRBJ2-1; D might be TRBD1 (6 bases). V was cut by 4 bases and J by 6 bases, with 16 bases left in between. The germline CDR1 and CDR2 sequences are SNHLY and FYNNEI. The CDR3 has 15 amino acids.

This rearrangement joins TRBV7-9 to TRBJ2-3; 8 nucleotides line up with TRBD2. Germline V lookup: CDR1 SEHNR, CDR2 FQNEAQ (reference sequence). This CDR3 has 14 residues. V shed 6 bases, J shed 5 bases, and the junction held 7 bases outside the gene matches. The CDR3, as DNA: TGTGCCAGCAGGATGACTGCGGGGGGAGATACGCAGTATTTT. This encodes CASRMTAGGDTQYF. The whole variable domain, remainder taken from reference TRBV7-9 and TRBJ2-3, is DTGVSQNPRHKITKRGQNVTFRCDPISEHNRLYWYRQTLGQGPEFLTYFQNEAQLEKSRLLSDRFSAERPKGSFSTLEIQRTEQGDSAMYLCASRMTAGGDTQYFGPGTRLTVL.

The chain links TRBV25-1 to TRBJ1-6, with TRBD1 identical over 11 bases. V dropped 4 bases and J dropped 11; count of bases not matched to a gene: 13. Germline V gene lookup returns CDR1 MGHDK and CDR2 SYGVNS. The CDR3 covers 17 residues. The CDR3 DNA is TGTGCCAGCAGTGTCCTATCCGGGACAGGGGGTGATGCACCCCTCCACTTT. Protein sequence: CASSVLSGTGGDAPLHF.

This chain joins TRBV5-1 and TRBJ2-6; 7 nucleotides align to TRBD2. The CDR3 sequence is 16 residues long. The germline gives CDR1 SGHRS, CDR2 YFSETQ. The V gene end was trimmed by 4 bases and the J gene end by 2 bases; junction bases not matched to a gene: 6. CDR3 in DNA: TGCGCCAGCAGCCCGGGAGGCAGGACTGGGGCCAACGTCCTGACTTTC. It yields the protein CASSPGGRTGANVLTF.

The count of this clone is one. The gene calls are TRBV5-1 and TRBJ1-4, with 9 nucleotides matching TRBD1. CDR3 length: 14 residues. With V trimmed by 0 bases and J by 6 bases, 0 bases remained unmatched. Germline V CDR1 and CDR2: SGHRS, YFSETQ. This chain's CDR3 is CASSLGTGDEKLFF. The CDR3 bases are TGCGCCAGCAGCTTGGGGACAGGGGATGAAAAACTGTTTTTT.

The gene calls are TRBV5-6 and TRBJ2-5, with 7 bases lining up with TRBD1. Trimming removed 5 bases from V and 3 bases from J; junction bases left unmatched: 13. The CDR3 has 16 residues. CDR1 is SGHDT, CDR2 YYEEEE, per germline. CDR3 coding DNA: TGTGCCAGCAGTCTGCGGCAGGGGGTAATGGAAGAGACCCAGTACTTC. Translated, it gives CASSLRQGVMEETQYF.

The chain recombines TRBV5-6 with TRBJ2-2; TRBD1 agrees at 7 bases. J lost 8 bases, V lost 6 bases, and 13 bases had no gene match. This CDR3 contains 15 residues. The germline V gene encodes CDR1 SGHDT and CDR2 YYEEEE. The CDR3: CASTKGTAFSGELFF. For the CDR3, the DNA is TGTGCCAGCACTAAGGGGACAGCTTTTTCGGGGGAGCTGTTTTTT.